This T cell receptor beta chain was documented in a study of blood T cell repertoires in COVID-19. The J segment lost 10 bases and the V segment lost 4 bases, leaving 12 bases of the junction unmatched. Germline V gene data show CDR1 as SGHDN and CDR2 as FVKESK. The CDR3 has 15 amino acids. The repertoire was sequenced with immunoSEQ multiplex PCR; TCRdb's copy has only in-frame clones and lacks some. The data hold a few hundred thousand clones, with less than 90% observed a single time. The V gene is TRBV14, the J gene TRBJ2-1; 8 nucleotides match TRBD2. This receptor was taken from a woman between 45 and 60 years old who had recovered from COVID-19. Sequenced: PBMCs or T cells enriched from blood (not recorded which). The CDR3 spells CASSRPGSGGGEQFF. The CDR3 DNA is TGTGCCAGCAGCCGCCCGGGCTCGGGAGGGGGGGAGCAGTTCTTC.